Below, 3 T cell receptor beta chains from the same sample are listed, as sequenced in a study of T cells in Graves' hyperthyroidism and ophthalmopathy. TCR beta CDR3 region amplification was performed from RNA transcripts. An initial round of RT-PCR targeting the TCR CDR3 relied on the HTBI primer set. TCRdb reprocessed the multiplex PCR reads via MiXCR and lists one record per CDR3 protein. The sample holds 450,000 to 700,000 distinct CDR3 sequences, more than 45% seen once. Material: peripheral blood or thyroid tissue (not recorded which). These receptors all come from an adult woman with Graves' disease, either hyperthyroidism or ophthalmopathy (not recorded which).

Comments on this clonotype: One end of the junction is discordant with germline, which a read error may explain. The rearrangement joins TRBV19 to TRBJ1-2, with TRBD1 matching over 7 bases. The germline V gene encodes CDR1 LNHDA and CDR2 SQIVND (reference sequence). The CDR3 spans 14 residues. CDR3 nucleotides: TGTGGCAGTAACTCTCGGGACAGCTACTATCGCTACACCTTC. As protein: CGSNSRDSYYRYTF.

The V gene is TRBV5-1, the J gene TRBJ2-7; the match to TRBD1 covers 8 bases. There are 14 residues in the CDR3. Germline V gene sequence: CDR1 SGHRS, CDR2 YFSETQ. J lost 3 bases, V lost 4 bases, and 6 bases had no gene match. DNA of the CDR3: TGCGCCAGCAGCCCATCACAGGGGGGCTACGAGCAGTACTTC. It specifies CASSPSQGGYEQYF.

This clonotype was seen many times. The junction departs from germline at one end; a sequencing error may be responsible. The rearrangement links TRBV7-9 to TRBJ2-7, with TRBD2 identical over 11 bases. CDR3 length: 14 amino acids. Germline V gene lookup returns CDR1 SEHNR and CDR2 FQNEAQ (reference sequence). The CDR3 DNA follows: TGCGCCAGCAGCCCAGGGACTAGCGGCTACGAGCAGTACTTC. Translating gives CASSPGTSGYEQYF.